The 17 T cell receptor beta chains given below trace back to one sample, sequenced in a study of graft-versus-host responses after intestinal transplantation. The antigens of these receptors remain unknown. The protocol was immunoSEQ multiplex PCR, while the TCRdb copy is restricted to in-frame clones and leaves out a portion. The repertoire holds more than 80,000 clones, with about 87% as singletons. Specimen: unstimulated CD4+ T cells sorted from spleen or lymph node cells, collected before transplant. These receptors came from a human donor who was the organ donor for an intestinal transplant.

This chain connects TRBV19 to TRBJ1-4, with 9 bases fitting TRBD1. Trimming at V came to 5 bases and at J to 4 bases, leaving 5 bases not matched to a gene. This CDR3 region has 15 residues. Germline loops: CDR1 LNHDA, CDR2 SQIVND (reference sequence). The CDR3 loop is CASSPGDRVNEKLFF. The CDR3 DNA reads TGTGCCAGTAGTCCGGGGGACAGGGTTAATGAAAAACTGTTTTTT.

The rearrangement uses TRBV19 and TRBJ2-1; maybe TRBD2 (6 bases). Per the germline V gene, CDR1 is LNHDA and CDR2 is SQIVND (reference sequence). This CDR3 has 16 amino acids. The V gene lost 6 bases and the J gene lost 1 base, with 16 bases spanning the gap. The CDR3 DNA reads as TGTGCCAGTAGCCTCGGAGGAGGGCGGTCCTACAATGAGCAGTTCTTC. Translated, it gives CASSLGGGRSYNEQFF.

This clone was seen a few times. This sequence joins TRBV6-1 and TRBJ1-1; no firm D call. Trimming left V 2 bases short and J 2 bases short, with 12 bases between. Per germline, CDR1 MNHNS and CDR2 SASEGT. The CDR3 consists of 15 residues. CDR3: CASSEFTFSNTEAFF. In DNA, the CDR3 is TGTGCCAGCAGTGAATTTACGTTCAGTAACACTGAAGCTTTCTTT.

V is TRBV13 and J is TRBJ2-3; TRBD2 might be the D (6 bases). Between the trimmed V and J ends, which lost 5 bases and 1 base, there was a span of 19 bases. Germline V gene lookup returns CDR1 PRHDT and CDR2 FYEKMQ (reference sequence). This CDR3 is 17 amino acids long. In DNA form, the CDR3 reads TGTGCCAGCAGCCAATCCGTCCGCGGGGCCGGCACAGATACGCAGTATTTT. The encoded protein is CASSQSVRGAGTDTQYF.

The chain uses TRBV15 and TRBJ2-7; tentative D call: TRBD2 (5 bases). The CDR3 sequence is 13 residues long. Germline loops: CDR1 LNHNV, CDR2 YYDKDF (reference sequence). V shed 0 bases and J shed 2 bases, with 5 bases lying between them. The CDR3 sequence: CATSRDGAYEQYF. The CDR3 DNA reads TGTGCCACCAGCAGAGACGGGGCCTACGAGCAGTACTTC.

The chain employs TRBV4-1 and TRBJ2-4; maybe TRBD1 (5 bases). The CDR3 loop spans 19 amino acids. Germline V gives CDR1 MGHRA, CDR2 YSYEKL. Trimming removed 0 bases from V and 2 bases from J, with 20 bases in between. CDR3 DNA sequence: TGCGCCAGCAGCCAAGATAGAGGCAGGGCTTTTCTGACCAAAAACATTCAGTACTTC. It codes for CASSQDRGRAFLTKNIQYF.

This clone was counted a single time. The chain has TRBV5-1 and TRBJ2-3, with D possibly matching TRBD1 (6 bases). Germline values: CDR1 SGHRS, CDR2 YFSETQ. Trimming took 5 bases from V and 4 from J, leaving 14 bases between them. The CDR3 is 14 amino acids. This CDR3 is CASRRGGVSDTQYF. The CDR3 DNA follows: TGCGCCAGCAGACGAGGGGGAGTATCAGATACGCAGTATTTT.

The V call is TRBV10-1, the J call TRBJ1-2; no reliable D call. The CDR3 has 11 residues. With 3 bases removed from V and 8 bases from J, the gap between germline ends came to 7 bases. The germline V gene has CDR1 WNHNN and CDR2 SYGVQD (reference sequence). CDR3 loop: CASSERSGYTF. The CDR3 DNA is TGCGCCAGCAGTGAACGTAGCGGCTACACCTTC.

The sample holds a few counts of this clone. The chain links TRBV6-1 to TRBJ1-5, with D perhaps TRBD1 (5 bases). The length of the CDR3 is 15 residues. Germline V lookup: CDR1 MNHNS, CDR2 SASEGT. The V gene lost 4 bases and the J gene lost 3 bases, with 13 bases spanning the gap. CDR3: CASSGTRGYNQPQHF. CDR3 nucleotide sequence: TGTGCCAGCAGTGGAACCCGGGGGTACAATCAGCCCCAGCATTTT.

This clone was recorded once. The chain employs TRBV19 and TRBJ1-2, with 7 bases that match TRBD1. The junction had 12 bases not matched to a gene; V was cut back by 6 bases and J by 5 bases. The CDR3 loop spans 15 amino acids. The V gene's germline CDR1 is LNHDA and CDR2 SQIVND (reference sequence). The CDR3 sequence: CASSVQGSVSYGYTF. The CDR3 coding sequence is TGTGCCAGTAGCGTACAGGGGTCCGTGAGTTATGGCTACACCTTC.

The chain links TRBV5-4 to TRBJ2-3, with TRBD1 as a possible D gene (5 bases). This CDR3 contains 14 residues. V lost 0 bases to trimming and J lost 5 bases, with 10 bases between them. Per germline, CDR1 SGHNT and CDR2 YYREEE (reference sequence). The CDR3 spells CASSLGTSQDTQYF. Here the CDR3 DNA reads TGTGCCAGCAGCTTGGGGACAAGTCAAGATACGCAGTATTTT.

This rearrangement joins TRBV28 to TRBJ2-7, with TRBD1 identical over 9 bases. The V gene end was trimmed by 5 bases and the J gene end by 2 bases; junction bases not matched to a gene: 7. The CDR3 sequence is 15 residues long. Germline CDR1 MDHEN, CDR2 SYDVKM. CDR3: CASSPRTGEAYEQYF. CDR3 in DNA: TGTGCCAGCAGTCCCAGGACAGGGGAGGCCTACGAGCAGTACTTC.

This clone was counted a single time. The CDR3 DNA follows: TGTGCCAGCACGCCTCAGACCGGGGAGCTGTTTTTT. This translates into CASTPQTGELFF. The genes are TRBV2 and TRBJ2-2; no clear D gene. This CDR3 has 12 amino acids. Trimming removed 7 bases from V and 5 bases from J, with 8 bases in between. Germline loops: CDR1 SNHLY, CDR2 FYNNEI.

V usage is TRBV15 and J usage is TRBJ2-3, with a possible D match to TRBD2 (6 bases). Germline CDR1 is LNHNV and CDR2 is YYDKDF (reference sequence). The length of the CDR3 is 15 residues. V was pared by 1 base and J by 4 bases, with 12 bases between. The CDR3, as DNA: TGTGCCACCAGCAGAGTAGGAGGGTCGGCAGATACGCAGTATTTT. Protein product: CATSRVGGSADTQYF.

The V call is TRBV10-2, the J call TRBJ2-6, with 7 bases that match TRBD1. Germline CDR1 WSHSY, CDR2 SAAADI. V dropped 4 bases and J dropped 2; count of bases not matched to a gene: 5. This CDR3 comprises 16 residues. CDR3 sequence (DNA): TGCGCCAGCAGTGGAGGGGGCTATACTGGGGCCAACGTCCTGACTTTC. Translating gives CASSGGGYTGANVLTF.

The chain recombines TRBV6-1 with TRBJ1-4; no clear D gene. Germline loops: CDR1 MNHNS, CDR2 SASEGT. V was pared by 3 bases and J by 2 bases, with 25 bases between. This CDR3 region has 20 residues. The CDR3 is CASSDTFSGEGLATNEKLFF. Written as DNA, the CDR3 is TGTGCCAGCAGTGACACCTTCAGTGGGGAAGGGTTAGCGACTAATGAAAAACTGTTTTTT.

Concerning this clone itself: Because the CDR3 is missing its conserved closing phenylalanine or tryptophan, this is likely a read error. The V and J genes are TRBV14 and TRBJ1-1; D is ambiguous. The CDR3 runs 14 residues. Trimming left V 1 base short and J 5 bases short, with 11 bases between. Germline CDR1 SGHDN, CDR2 FVKESK. CDR3 nucleotides: TGTGCCAGCAGCCAAGTTCTCGGGAAAACTGAAGCTTTCTTG. It specifies CASSQVLGKTEAFL.